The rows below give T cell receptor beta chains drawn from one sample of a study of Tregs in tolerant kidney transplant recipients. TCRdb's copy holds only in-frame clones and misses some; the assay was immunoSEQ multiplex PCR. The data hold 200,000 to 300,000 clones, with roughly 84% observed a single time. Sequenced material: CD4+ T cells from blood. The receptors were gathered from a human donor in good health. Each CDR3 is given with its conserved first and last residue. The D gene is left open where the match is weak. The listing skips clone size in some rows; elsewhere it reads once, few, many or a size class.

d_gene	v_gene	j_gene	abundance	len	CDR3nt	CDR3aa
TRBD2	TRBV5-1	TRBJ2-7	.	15	TGCGCCAGCAGCTCCGGGACTAGCGGGTTCTACGAGCAGTACTTC	CASSSGTSGFYEQYF
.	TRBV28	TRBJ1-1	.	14	TGTGCCAGCAGTTTACCGGGGGGATGGACTGAAGCTTTCTTT	CASSLPGGWTEAFF
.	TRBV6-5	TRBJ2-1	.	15	TGTGCCAGCAGTGTACAGAGGCCTACCTACAATGAGCAGTTCTTC	CASSVQRPTYNEQFF
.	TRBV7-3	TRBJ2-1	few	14	TGTGCCAGCAGCGCCACTACAGGGTACAATGAGCAGTTCTTC	CASSATTGYNEQFF
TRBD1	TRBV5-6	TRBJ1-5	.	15	TGTGCCAGCAGCTTGGGGGGGACAGGTGTTCAGCCCCAGCATTTT	CASSLGGTGVQPQHF
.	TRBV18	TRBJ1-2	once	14	TGTGCCAGCTCACCAACCCCAGGGGCGGATGGCTACACCTTC	CASSPTPGADGYTF
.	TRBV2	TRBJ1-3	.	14	TGTGCCAGCAGTGAGTGGGCAACTGGAAACACCATATATTTT	CASSEWATGNTIYF
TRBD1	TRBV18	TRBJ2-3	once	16	TGTGCCAGCTCAACACAGGGGGCAGGGGGCACAGATACGCAGTATTTT	CASSTQGAGGTDTQYF
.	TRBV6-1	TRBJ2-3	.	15	TGTGCCAGCAGTGAAGCCCACATGAGCACAGATACGCAGTATTTT	CASSEAHMSTDTQYF
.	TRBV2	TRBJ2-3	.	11	TGTGCCAGCAATAAGTTAGATACGCAGTATTTT	CASNKLDTQYF
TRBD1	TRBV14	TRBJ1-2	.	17	TGTGCCAGCAGCCAAGAAAGAGGGGGCACGGCTCGGAATGGCTACACCTTC	CASSQERGGTARNGYTF
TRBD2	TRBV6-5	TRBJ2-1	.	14	TGTGCCATCCGGACTAGCGGGAGAACGGGTGAGCAGTTCTTC	CAIRTSGRTGEQFF
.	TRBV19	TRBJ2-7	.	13	TGTGCCAGTTCCCTTGACAGATCCTACGAGCAGTACTTC	CASSLDRSYEQYF
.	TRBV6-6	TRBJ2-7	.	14	TGTGCCAGCGGGAGGGGGGGCAACACCTACGAGCAGTACTTC	CASGRGGNTYEQYF
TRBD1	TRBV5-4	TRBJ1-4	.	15	TGTGCCAGCAGCCGCGGAGGACAGGGTAATGAAAAACTGTTTTTT	CASSRGGQGNEKLFF
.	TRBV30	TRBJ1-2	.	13	TGTGCCTGGAGTCTACAGGCGAACTATGGCTACACCTTC	CAWSLQANYGYTF
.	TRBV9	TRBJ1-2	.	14	TGTGCCAGCAGCGTAGAGGACAACAGATATGGCTACACCTTC	CASSVEDNRYGYTF
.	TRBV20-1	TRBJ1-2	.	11	TGCAGTGCTAGTGCCTTTCCGGGCTACACCTTC	CSASAFPGYTF